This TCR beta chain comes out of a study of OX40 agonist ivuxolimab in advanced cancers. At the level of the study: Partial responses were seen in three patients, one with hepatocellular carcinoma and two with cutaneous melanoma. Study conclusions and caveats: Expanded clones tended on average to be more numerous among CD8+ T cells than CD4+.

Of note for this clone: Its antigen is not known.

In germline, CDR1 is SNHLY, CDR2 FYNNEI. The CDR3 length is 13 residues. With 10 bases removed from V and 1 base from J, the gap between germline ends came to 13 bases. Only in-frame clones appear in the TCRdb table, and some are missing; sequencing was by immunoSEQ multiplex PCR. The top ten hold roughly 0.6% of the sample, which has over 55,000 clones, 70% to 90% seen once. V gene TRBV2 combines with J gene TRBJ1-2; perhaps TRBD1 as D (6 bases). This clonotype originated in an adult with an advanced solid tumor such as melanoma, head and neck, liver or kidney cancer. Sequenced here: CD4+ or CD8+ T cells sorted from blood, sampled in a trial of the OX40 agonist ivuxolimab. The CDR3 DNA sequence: TGTGCCACCAGGGGCAACGGTAACTATGGCTACACCTTC. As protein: CATRGNGNYGYTF.